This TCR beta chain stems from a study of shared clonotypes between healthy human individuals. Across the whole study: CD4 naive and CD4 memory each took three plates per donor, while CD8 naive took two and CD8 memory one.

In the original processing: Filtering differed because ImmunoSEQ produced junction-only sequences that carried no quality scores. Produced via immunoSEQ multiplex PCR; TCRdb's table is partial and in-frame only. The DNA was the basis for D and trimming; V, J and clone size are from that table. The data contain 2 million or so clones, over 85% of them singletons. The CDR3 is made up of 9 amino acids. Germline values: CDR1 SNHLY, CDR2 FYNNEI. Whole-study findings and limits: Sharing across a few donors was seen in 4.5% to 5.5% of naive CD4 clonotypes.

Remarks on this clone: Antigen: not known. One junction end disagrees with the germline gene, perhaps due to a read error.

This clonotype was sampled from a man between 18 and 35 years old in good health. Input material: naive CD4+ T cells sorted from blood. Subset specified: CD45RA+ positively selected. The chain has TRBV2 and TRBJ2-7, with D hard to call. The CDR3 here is CASNSDHHF. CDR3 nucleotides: TGTGCCAGCAACTCGGACCACCACTTC.